This entry concerns a single TCR beta chain. What it binds is unknown. The V gene's germline CDR1 is MDHEN and CDR2 SYDVKM. Trimming at V came to 5 bases and at J to 4 bases, leaving 1 base not matched to a gene. The CDR3 spans 14 residues. As for treatment: some 20 received Ad26.COV2.S at low or high dose, single or two shots; about five received placebo; per-sample allocation not given. Each sample was drawn 63 days after the first injection (of vaccine or placebo). The administered vaccine (an Ad26 vector) expressed Wuhan-strain SARS-CoV-2 spike. Repertoires were generated with immunoSEQ multiplex PCR, while TCRdb's copy carries only in-frame clones and drops some. In the table there are about 400,000 clones, 85% to 90% of which are singletons. The sample originates from a study of Ad26.COV2.S vaccination and SARS-CoV-2 variants. On the study more broadly: Ad26.COV2.S shots went into the muscle once or twice, 56 days apart.

Notes on the study in general: Considerable breadth of spike-specific CD8+ and CD4+ T cell responses has reportedly been documented following vaccination.

V is TRBV28 and J is TRBJ2-2; 10 nucleotides line up with TRBD1. The origin of this receptor is a person between 18 and 59 years old who received the Ad26.COV2.S COVID-19 vaccine or a placebo. The starting material was peripheral blood, obtained in a trial of Ad26.COV2.S vaccine versus placebo. The CDR3 DNA is TGTGCCAGCAGTCGGGACAGGGGCACCGGGGAGCTGTTTTTT. Protein: CASSRDRGTGELFF.